The 27 T cell receptor beta chains below come from one sample, sequenced in a study of T cell responses to AZD1222 COVID-19 vaccine (dated by TCRdb to the early 2020s). Library generation was performed with the immunoSEQ multiplex PCR assay. Imported from immuneACCESS, the table was reduced by TCRdb to in-frame sequences with V and J called. These copies leave out some clones; in studies compared against another copy, an unresolved V gene accounts for under half, and the cause of the remainder is not known. Present in this sample are 95,000 to 150,000 clones, 92% of which were seen just once. About 8% of the sample goes to the ten largest clones. According to the study, the label for this sample's time point signals: about 28 days (+/-7) after the second vaccine dose. The sample here was peripheral blood, taken 28 days after the second AZD1222 dose. The receptors were gathered from an adult who received the AZD1222 COVID-19 vaccine.

The gene calls are TRBV11-3 and TRBJ2-7; 10 bases map to TRBD1. Germline loops: CDR1 SGHNT, CDR2 YENEEA. The CDR3 is made up of 17 amino acids. The J segment lost 4 bases and the V segment lost 1 base, leaving 10 bases of the junction unmatched. The CDR3 loop is CASSLGSPDRGSYEQYF. CDR3 sequence (DNA): TGTGCCAGCAGCTTAGGCTCCCCGGACAGGGGGTCTTACGAGCAGTACTTC.

The V gene is TRBV27, the J gene TRBJ1-1; TRBD1 agrees at 7 bases. The germline gives CDR1 MNHEY, CDR2 SMNVEV (reference sequence). The ends lost 8 bases at V and 1 base at J; junction bases unmatched: 7. The CDR3 sequence is 14 residues long. CDR3 DNA: TGTGCCAGCTATGCCGGGACAGCGAACACTGAAGCTTTCTTT. Its translation: CASYAGTANTEAFF.

The chain couples TRBV27 to TRBJ2-1; no reliable D call. This CDR3 region has 14 residues. Trimming left V 2 bases short and J 1 base short, with 6 bases between. Germline CDR1 is MNHEY and CDR2 is SMNVEV (reference sequence). The CDR3 reads CASSLGGSYNEQFF. CDR3 bases: TGTGCCAGCAGTTTAGGCGGTTCCTACAATGAGCAGTTCTTC.

V usage is TRBV7-9 and J usage is TRBJ1-4, with 9 bases aligning to TRBD1. The CDR3 is 18 residues long. V lost 4 bases to trimming and J lost 11 bases; unmatched junction nucleotides: 20. Per the germline V gene, CDR1 is SEHNR and CDR2 is FQNEAQ (reference sequence). The chain's CDR3 is CASSSSSFVTGGLEKLFF. CDR3 coding DNA: TGTGCCAGCAGCTCATCGTCTTTCGTGACAGGGGGACTAGAGAAACTGTTTTTT.

Concerning this clone itself: Its ends do not fully match the called genes, so a read error is possible. The CDR3 sequence is CASSSFQGGDF. The CDR3 coding sequence is TGTGCCAGCAGTTCATTTCAGGGAGGTGACTTC. J is TRBJ2-5 and V is TRBV28, with D possibly TRBD2 on 6 matching bases. This CDR3 contains 11 residues. The germline V gene has CDR1 MDHEN and CDR2 SYDVKM.

The CDR3 region is CATRQTGPMNTEAFF. CDR3 coding DNA: TGTGCCACCAGGCAGACAGGGCCAATGAACACTGAAGCTTTCTTT. The chain is built from TRBV24-1 and TRBJ1-1; 7 bases fit TRBD1. Germline CDR1 reads KGHDR; CDR2 reads SFDVKD. Trimming took 7 bases from V and 0 from J; bases not matched to a gene: 7. The CDR3 loop spans 15 amino acids.

This clone has only one observation. This chain links TRBV2 with TRBJ1-6, with D possibly being TRBD1 (6 bases). The CDR3 is 18 amino acids. The germline V gene encodes CDR1 SNHLY and CDR2 FYNNEI. Trimming removed 3 bases from V and 0 bases from J, with 15 bases in between. CDR3 protein: CASSEQDSFSSYNSPLHF. CDR3 DNA: TGTGCCAGCAGTGAGCAGGACAGTTTTAGCTCCTATAATTCACCCCTCCACTTT.

V is TRBV7-2 and J is TRBJ2-5; D unclear. This CDR3 spans 15 amino acids. Germline CDR1 is SGHTA and CDR2 is FQGNSA. Trimming cost V 3 bases and J 2 bases, with 13 bases left between them. CDR3 bases: TGTGCCAGCAGCTTGCTTGTGGGCTCTCAAGAGACCCAGTACTTC. It yields the protein CASSLLVGSQETQYF.

This sequence joins TRBV7-9 and TRBJ1-1, with no clear D. The V gene's germline CDR1 is SEHNR and CDR2 FQNEAQ (reference sequence). V lost 1 base to trimming and J lost 3 bases, with 0 bases between them. The CDR3 is made up of 11 amino acids. The CDR3 spells CASSLDTEAFF. The CDR3 DNA follows: TGTGCCAGCAGCTTAGACACTGAAGCTTTCTTT.

The chain combines TRBV29-1 with TRBJ2-5; 9 bases are a match to TRBD1. Germline V gene lookup returns CDR1 SQVTM and CDR2 ANQGSEA. Trimming cost V 0 bases and J 0 bases; bases outside gene matches: 8. The CDR3 is 17 residues long. The CDR3 coding sequence is TGCAGCGTTGAAGATCCAGGGACAGGGATTTACCAAGAGACCCAGTACTTC. Its protein product is CSVEDPGTGIYQETQYF.

This clone was detected a few times. The J gene is TRBJ2-7, the V gene TRBV7-8; D may correspond to TRBD1 or TRBD2 (5 bases each). Germline CDR1 is SGHVS and CDR2 is FQNEAQ. There are 14 residues in the CDR3. Trimming removed 1 base at V and 3 bases at J, with 10 bases between. In nucleotides, the CDR3 is TGTGCCAGCAGCTTAGGGCCAGGGAGCTACGAGCAGTACTTC. It is translated as CASSLGPGSYEQYF.

The rearrangement links TRBV28 to TRBJ2-3; D is ambiguous. CDR3 length equals 11 residues. Germline-derived CDR1 and CDR2 are MDHEN and SYDVKM. Trimming took off 6 bases at V and 11 bases at J, with 12 bases between the two ends. The CDR3 protein is CASSGSLGQYF. In DNA, the CDR3 is TGTGCCAGCAGCGGGTCCCTGGGGCAGTATTTT. The full variable domain, completed using reference TRBV28 and TRBJ2-3, is DVKVTQSSRYLVKRTGEKVFLECVQDMDHENMFWYRQDPGLGLRLIYFSYDVKMKEKGDIPEGYSVSREKKERFSLILESASTNQTSMYLCASSGSLGQYFGPGTRLTVL.

This sequence joins TRBV5-1 and TRBJ2-1; D not resolved. V shed 7 bases and J shed 3 bases, with 11 bases lying between them. The CDR3 covers 13 residues. Per the germline V gene, CDR1 is SGHRS and CDR2 is YFSETQ. CDR3 bases: TGCGCCAGCTCCTCGCGGCTCTACAATGAGCAGTTCTTC. As protein: CASSSRLYNEQFF. The full variable domain, rest sourced from reference TRBV5-1 and TRBJ2-1, is KAGVTQTPRYLIKTRGQQVTLSCSPISGHRSVSWYQQTPGQGLQFLFEYFSETQRNKGNFPGRFSGRQFSNSRSEMNVSTLELGDSALYLCASSSRLYNEQFFGPGTRLTVL.

This clone has just one count. The V call is TRBV19, the J call TRBJ1-1, with D unclear. Germline V gene sequence: CDR1 LNHDA, CDR2 SQIVND (reference sequence). V gave up 6 bases and J gave up 7 bases, with 15 bases separating them. The CDR3 totals 13 residues. The CDR3 DNA follows: TGTGCCAGTAGGGTGACGGATAAATATGAAGCTTTCTTT. This gives the protein CASRVTDKYEAFF. The full variable domain, completed using reference TRBV19 and TRBJ1-1, is DGGITQSPKYLFRKEGQNVTLSCEQNLNHDAMYWYRQDPGQGLRLIYYSQIVNDFQKGDIAEGYSVSREKKESFPLTVTSAQKNPTAFYLCASRVTDKYEAFFGQGTRLTVV.

The genes are TRBV2 and TRBJ1-1; 8 positions match TRBD1. The germline gives CDR1 SNHLY, CDR2 FYNNEI. V was clipped by 8 bases and J by 1 base; unmatched bases: 6. The CDR3 is made up of 14 amino acids. CDR3 in amino acids: CASRHGTGNTEAFF. Written as DNA, the CDR3 is TGTGCCAGCCGACATGGGACAGGGAACACTGAAGCTTTCTTT.

The chain employs TRBV19 and TRBJ2-5; the D gene is possibly TRBD2 (5 bases). The V end was cut by 4 bases, the J end by 7 bases, with 19 bases between. The CDR3 has 15 residues. CDR1 and CDR2 (germline): LNHDA, SQIVND (reference sequence). For the CDR3, the DNA is TGTGCCAGTAGTAAGATGGGAGCGCCAGGAGTGACCCAGTACTTC. Translating it yields CASSKMGAPGVTQYF.

The rearrangement links TRBV16 to TRBJ2-2, with D perhaps matching TRBD1 (6 bases). The V end was cut by 1 base, the J end by 0 bases, with 12 bases between. Germline-derived CDR1 and CDR2 are KGHSY and FQNENV. The CDR3 consists of 17 residues. CDR3 nucleotides: TGTGCCAGCAGCCAATTGGTGGACAGTGCGAACACCGGGGAGCTGTTTTTT. Protein: CASSQLVDSANTGELFF.

This rearrangement joins TRBV6-2 or TRBV6-3 to TRBJ1-6; 8 positions agree with TRBD1. The CDR3 extends over 16 amino acids. Germline trimming cut 2 bases from V and 8 bases from J; bases unmatched to any gene: 8. Germline values: CDR1 MNHEY, CDR2 SVGEGT. CDR3 residues: CASSYHGQGRDSPLHF. CDR3 in DNA: TGTGCCAGCAGTTACCACGGACAGGGACGAGATTCACCCCTCCACTTT.

This rearrangement joins TRBV5-6 to TRBJ1-5; D unresolved. The V gene lost 0 bases and the J gene lost 6 bases, with 4 bases spanning the gap. Looked up from germline, CDR1 is SGHDT and CDR2 is YYEEEE. There are 12 residues in the CDR3. The CDR3 spells CASSLGTQPQHF. CDR3 nucleotide sequence: TGTGCCAGCAGCTTGGGGACTCAGCCCCAGCATTTT. Together with reference TRBV5-6 and TRBJ1-5, the CDR3 gives the full variable domain: DAGVTQSPTHLIKTRGQQVTLRCSPKSGHDTVSWYQQALGQGPQFIFQYYEEEERQRGNFPDRFSGHQFPNYSSELNVNALLLGDSALYLCASSLGTQPQHFGDGTRLSIL.

The gene calls are TRBV6-5 and TRBJ2-7, with D possibly being TRBD2 (5 bases). Per germline, CDR1 MNHEY and CDR2 SVGAGI. This CDR3 contains 14 residues. V gave up 10 bases and J gave up 0 bases, with 16 bases separating them. CDR3 loop: CATLGGRSSYEQYF. CDR3 in DNA: TGTGCCACCCTTGGCGGGCGAAGCTCCTACGAGCAGTACTTC.

The CDR3 DNA sequence: TGTGCCAGCAGTGTAGCCCCCTACAATGAGCAGTTCTTC. It encodes CASSVAPYNEQFF. The chain carries TRBV28 and TRBJ2-1; D gene uncertain. This CDR3 spans 13 amino acids. The germline CDR1 and CDR2 sequences are MDHEN and SYDVKM. The V end was cut by 5 bases, the J end by 2 bases, with 7 bases between.

The rearrangement joins TRBV4-2 to TRBJ2-1; weak D call: TRBD2 (6 bases). V was shortened by 1 base and J by 0 bases, with 10 bases between the two germline ends. This CDR3 has 16 residues. The germline gives CDR1 LGHNA, CDR2 YNFKEQ. CDR3 loop: CASSQALGGSYNEQFF. In DNA form, the CDR3 reads TGTGCCAGCAGCCAAGCGTTGGGGGGCTCCTACAATGAGCAGTTCTTC.

This chain connects TRBV2 to TRBJ1-4, with D tentatively TRBD1 (5 bases). The CDR3 is 13 residues long. The V and J ends lost 7 bases and 5 bases respectively, with 11 bases between them. The germline gives CDR1 SNHLY, CDR2 FYNNEI. The CDR3 reads CASIGDGNEKLFF. The CDR3 coding sequence is TGTGCCAGCATAGGGGACGGAAATGAAAAACTGTTTTTT.

This clone was recorded a few times. The chain combines TRBV7-9 with TRBJ1-2; TRBD1 is a possible D gene (6 bases). V dropped 5 bases and J dropped 4 bases, with 11 bases sitting between them. The V gene's germline CDR1 is SEHNR and CDR2 FQNEAQ (reference sequence). The CDR3 length is 13 residues. The CDR3 region has the DNA TGTGCCAGCAGCACAAGGGACACCTATGGCTACACCTTC. Translating it yields CASSTRDTYGYTF.

The chain joins TRBV5-1 to TRBJ1-1, with 9 bases fitting TRBD1. J was trimmed by 4 bases and V by 4 bases; bases with no gene match: 5. The CDR3 covers 14 residues. Germline CDR1 and CDR2: SGHRS and YFSETQ. The CDR3 DNA sequence: TGCGCCAGCAGCCCCGAGACAGGGGGCACTGAAGCTTTCTTT. It translates to CASSPETGGTEAFF. The entire variable domain, with the rest obtained from reference TRBV5-1 and TRBJ1-1, is as follows: KAGVTQTPRYLIKTRGQQVTLSCSPISGHRSVSWYQQTPGQGLQFLFEYFSETQRNKGNFPGRFSGRQFSNSRSEMNVSTLELGDSALYLCASSPETGGTEAFFGQGTRLTVV.

The gene calls are TRBV28 and TRBJ1-1; TRBD1 aligns across 7 bases. J gave up 1 base and V 7 bases, and 3 bases lay outside the gene matches. Germline-derived CDR1 and CDR2 are MDHEN and SYDVKM. This CDR3 comprises 13 residues. CDR3 amino acids: CASTWTGNTEAFF. The CDR3 region has the DNA TGTGCCAGCACCTGGACAGGGAACACTGAAGCTTTCTTT.

V gene TRBV7-9 combines with J gene TRBJ1-5; D gene uncertain. V gave up 6 bases and J gave up 7 bases, with 10 bases separating them. This CDR3 comprises 12 residues. Germline CDR1 SEHNR, CDR2 FQNEAQ (reference sequence). CDR3 coding DNA: TGTGCCAGCAGTTCTTCAGAGCAGCCCCAGCATTTT. It is translated as CASSSSEQPQHF.